What follows are 5 T cell receptor beta chains derived from one specimen sequenced in a study of blood T cell repertoires in COVID-19. Sequencing used immunoSEQ multiplex PCR; TCRdb keeps in-frame clones, though not all of them. The table records roughly 140,000 clones, more than 65% of them present only once. The specimen was peripheral blood. The source is a man aged 55 to 69 with acute or convalescent COVID-19.

This clone was seen only a few times. The J gene is TRBJ2-2, the V gene TRBV10-1; 7 positions agree with TRBD1. Germline V CDR1 and CDR2: WNHNN, SYGVQD (reference sequence). V lost 7 bases to trimming and J lost 1 base; unmatched junction nucleotides: 6. This CDR3 comprises 15 residues. This CDR3 is CASNGDSLNTGELFF. DNA of the CDR3: TGCGCCAGCAATGGGGACAGTCTGAACACCGGGGAGCTGTTTTTT.

This clone was seen just once. The chain recombines TRBV5-8 with TRBJ2-7, with 10 bases matching TRBD2. Germline CDR1 SGHTS, CDR2 YDEGEE. J was trimmed by 6 bases and V by 5 bases; bases with no gene match: 8. There are 14 residues in the CDR3. CDR3 sequence: CASSYLAGVGEQYF. The CDR3, as DNA: TGTGCCAGCAGTTACCTAGCGGGAGTGGGCGAGCAGTACTTC.

J is TRBJ2-7 and V is TRBV29-1, with TRBD1 identical over 8 bases. Germline CDR1 is SQVTM and CDR2 is ANQGSEA. The CDR3 runs 13 residues. The junction had 5 bases not matched to a gene; V was cut back by 7 bases and J by 0 bases. The CDR3 DNA reads TGCAGCGCCTCGGGACAGGTCTCCTACGAGCAGTACTTC. This encodes CSASGQVSYEQYF.

The V and J genes are TRBV3-1 (or the pseudogene TRBV3-2) and TRBJ2-1, with TRBD2 identical over 7 bases. V gave up 0 bases and J gave up 9 bases; unmatched junction bases: 2. This CDR3 has 13 residues. The germline CDR1 and CDR2 sequences are LGHDT and YNNKEL (reference sequence). The CDR3 region has the DNA TGTGCCAGCAGCCAAGAGGGGGGGAGTGAGCAGTTCTTC. Encoded protein: CASSQEGGSEQFF.

In nucleotides, the CDR3 is TGTGCCAGCAGTCGGATCCTTCGACAGGACCCCGCAAAAAACATTCAGTACTTC. Its translation: CASSRILRQDPAKNIQYF. The chain couples TRBV25-1 to TRBJ2-4; D is perhaps TRBD1 (6 bases). V lost 5 bases and J 4 bases, leaving 24 bases between the germline ends. CDR3 size: 18 residues. Germline values: CDR1 MGHDK, CDR2 SYGVNS. Together with reference TRBV25-1 and TRBJ2-4, the CDR3 gives the full variable domain: EADIYQTPRYLVIGTGKKITLECSQTMGHDKMYWYQQDPGMELHLIHYSYGVNSTEKGDLSSESTVSRIRTEHFPLTLESARPSHTSQYLCASSRILRQDPAKNIQYFGAGTRLSVL.